This T cell receptor (beta chain) derives from a study of human T cells and chemical hapten exposure. Using its own MiXCR run on the RACE reads, TCRdb lists one record per CDR3 protein. The sample has some 170,000 distinct CDR3 sequences; about a fifth are singletons. There are 18 residues in the CDR3. Germline V gene lookup returns CDR1 SGDLS and CDR2 YYNGEE. The junction had 16 bases not matched to a gene; V was cut back by 4 bases and J by 4 bases. Time point described: patch test 1, 2 weeks after DPC sensitization. The treatment denotes: therapeutic diphenylcyclopropenone sensitization with weekly scalp DPC.

The origin of this receptor is a woman in her fifties or sixties with alopecia areata. Some clones in this sample may be carry-over from other donors' samples. Sequenced here: whole blood, sampled in connection with sensitization to the hapten diphenylcyclopropenone (DPC). The chain carries TRBV9 and TRBJ2-5; 10 nucleotides match TRBD2. In DNA, the CDR3 is TGTGCCAGCAGCTCAGGGGTAGGGCTAGCGGGAGTGCGAGAGACCCAGTACTTC. Encoded protein: CASSSGVGLAGVRETQYF.